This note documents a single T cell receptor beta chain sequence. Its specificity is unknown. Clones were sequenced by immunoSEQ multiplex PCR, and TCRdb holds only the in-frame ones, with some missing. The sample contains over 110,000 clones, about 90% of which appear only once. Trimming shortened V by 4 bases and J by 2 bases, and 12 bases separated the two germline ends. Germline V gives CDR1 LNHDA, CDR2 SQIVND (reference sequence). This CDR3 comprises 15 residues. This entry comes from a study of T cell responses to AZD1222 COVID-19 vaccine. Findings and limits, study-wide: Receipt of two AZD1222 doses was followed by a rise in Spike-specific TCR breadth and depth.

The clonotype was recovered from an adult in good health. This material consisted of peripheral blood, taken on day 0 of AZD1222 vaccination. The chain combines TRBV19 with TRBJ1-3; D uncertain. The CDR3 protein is CASSNEWLTGNTIYF. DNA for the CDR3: TGTGCCAGTAGTAACGAATGGCTTACTGGAAACACCATATATTTT.